This T cell receptor beta chain was profiled in a study of control samples from healthy donors and cancer patients (dated by TCRdb to the early 2020s). At the junction V is shortened by 5 bases and J by 0 bases, with 14 bases in between. The germline V gene (reference sequence) supplies CDR1 LNHNV and CDR2 YYDKDF. The CDR3, cysteine through phenylalanine, is 16 amino acids long. The retained sequence is limited to the CDR3, 48 bases, with the frame set at the first base. Concerning this clone: The clone's antigen remains unknown. One base away there is no much larger clone; base qualities are not given.

The library came from the immunoSEQ multiplex PCR assay. What TCRdb holds here is the immuneACCESS table cut down to in-frame rearrangements. Part of the clones is not present; checked against another copy, under half of the missing clones reflect an unresolved V gene, and the others are unexplained. The sample records around 70,000 clones, 89% of which are singletons. The top ten clones comprise 9.5% of the sample. This TCR derives from a woman in her forties or fifties with colorectal cancer. Here the chain combines TRBV15 and TRBJ2-1, and TRBD1 may be the D gene, going by 5 matching bases. Sequencing was carried out using PBMCs. The CDR3 reads CATSSPETDSYNEQFF. The DNA sequence follows: TGTGCCACCAGCTCCCCGGAGACAGACTCCTACAATGAGCAGTTCTTC.